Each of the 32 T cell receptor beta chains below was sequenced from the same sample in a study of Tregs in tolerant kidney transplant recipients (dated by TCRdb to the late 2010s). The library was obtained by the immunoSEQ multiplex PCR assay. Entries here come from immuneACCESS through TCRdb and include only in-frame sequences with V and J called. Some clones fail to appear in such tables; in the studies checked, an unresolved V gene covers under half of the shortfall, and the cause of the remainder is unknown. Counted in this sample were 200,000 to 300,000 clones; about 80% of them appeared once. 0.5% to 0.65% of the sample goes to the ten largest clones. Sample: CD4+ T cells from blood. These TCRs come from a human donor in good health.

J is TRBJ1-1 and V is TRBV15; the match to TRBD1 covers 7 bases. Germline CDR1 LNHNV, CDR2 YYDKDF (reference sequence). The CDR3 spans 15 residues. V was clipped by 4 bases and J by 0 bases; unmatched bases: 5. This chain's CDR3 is CATSNPTGLNTEAFF. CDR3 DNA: TGTGCCACCAGCAACCCGACAGGGCTGAACACTGAAGCTTTCTTT.

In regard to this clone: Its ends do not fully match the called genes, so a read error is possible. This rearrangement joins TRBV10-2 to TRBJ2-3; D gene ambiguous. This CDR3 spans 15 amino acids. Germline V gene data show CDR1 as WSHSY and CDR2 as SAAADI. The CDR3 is CAISDRGRSTDTQYF. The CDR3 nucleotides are TGCGCCATCAGTGATAGAGGCCGTAGCACAGATACGCAGTATTTT.

In DNA form, the CDR3 reads TGTGCCAGTAGGGGGCTACAGGCTAGCAATCAGCCCCAGCATTTT. It yields the protein CASRGLQASNQPQHF. The chain combines TRBV19 with TRBJ1-5; D might be TRBD1 (5 bases). CDR1 and CDR2 (germline): LNHDA, SQIVND (reference sequence). Between the trimmed V and J ends, which lost 6 bases and 0 bases, there was a span of 12 bases. The CDR3 spans 15 residues.

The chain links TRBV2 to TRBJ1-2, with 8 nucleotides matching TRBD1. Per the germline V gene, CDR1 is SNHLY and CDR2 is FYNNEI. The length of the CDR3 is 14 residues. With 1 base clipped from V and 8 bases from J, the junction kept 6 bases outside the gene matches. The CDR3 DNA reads TGTGCCAGCAGTGAAGGGCCAGGGGGCCGGGGCTACACCTTC. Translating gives CASSEGPGGRGYTF.

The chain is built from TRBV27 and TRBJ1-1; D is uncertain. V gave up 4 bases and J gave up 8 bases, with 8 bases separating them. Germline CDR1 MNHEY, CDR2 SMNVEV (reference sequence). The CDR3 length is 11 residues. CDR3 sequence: CASSSFREAFF. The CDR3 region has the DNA TGTGCCAGCAGTTCATTTCGGGAAGCTTTCTTT.

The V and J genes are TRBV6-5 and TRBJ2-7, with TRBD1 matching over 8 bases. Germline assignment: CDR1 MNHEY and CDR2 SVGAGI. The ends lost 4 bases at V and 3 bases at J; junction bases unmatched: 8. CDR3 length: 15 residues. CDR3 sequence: CASSFSGTGGYEQYF. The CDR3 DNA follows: TGTGCCAGCAGTTTTTCCGGGACAGGAGGCTACGAGCAGTACTTC.

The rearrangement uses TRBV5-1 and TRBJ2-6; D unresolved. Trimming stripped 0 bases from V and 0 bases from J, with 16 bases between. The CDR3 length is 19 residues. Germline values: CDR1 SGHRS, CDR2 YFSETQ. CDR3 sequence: CASSLEGSTYTSGANVLTF. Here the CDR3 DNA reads TGCGCCAGCAGCTTGGAGGGCAGCACTTATACCTCTGGGGCCAACGTCCTGACTTTC.

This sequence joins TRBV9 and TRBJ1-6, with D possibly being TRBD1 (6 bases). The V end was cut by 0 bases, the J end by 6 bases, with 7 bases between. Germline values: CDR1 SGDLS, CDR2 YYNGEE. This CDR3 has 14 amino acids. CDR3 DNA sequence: TGTGCCAGCAGCGTAGGACAGGTTAATTCACCCCTCCACTTT. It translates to CASSVGQVNSPLHF.

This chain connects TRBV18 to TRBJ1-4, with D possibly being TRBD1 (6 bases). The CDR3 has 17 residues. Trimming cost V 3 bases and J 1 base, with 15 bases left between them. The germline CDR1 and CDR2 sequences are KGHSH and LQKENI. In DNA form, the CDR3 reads TGTGCCAGCTCACCGTCACAGGGTGGTATAACTAATGAAAAACTGTTTTTT. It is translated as CASSPSQGGITNEKLFF.

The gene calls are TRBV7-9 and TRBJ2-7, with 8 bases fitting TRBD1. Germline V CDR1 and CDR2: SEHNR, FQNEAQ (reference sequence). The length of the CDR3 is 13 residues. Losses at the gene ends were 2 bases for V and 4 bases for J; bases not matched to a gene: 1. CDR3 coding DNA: TGTGCCAGCAGCTTACAGGGGGCTTACGAGCAGTACTTC. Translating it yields CASSLQGAYEQYF.

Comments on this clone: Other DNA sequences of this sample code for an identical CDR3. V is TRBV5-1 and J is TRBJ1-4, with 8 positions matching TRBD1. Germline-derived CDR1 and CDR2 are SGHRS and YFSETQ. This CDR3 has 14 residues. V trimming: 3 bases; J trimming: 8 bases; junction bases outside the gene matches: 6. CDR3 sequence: CASSSGQGGEKLFF. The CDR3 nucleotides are TGCGCCAGCAGCTCCGGACAGGGTGGAGAAAAACTGTTTTTT.

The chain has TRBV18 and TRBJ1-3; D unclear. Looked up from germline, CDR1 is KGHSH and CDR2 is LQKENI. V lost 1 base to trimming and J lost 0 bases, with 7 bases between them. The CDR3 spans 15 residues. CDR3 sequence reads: CASSPRSVSGNTIYF. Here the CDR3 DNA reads TGTGCCAGCTCACCACGGTCGGTCTCTGGAAACACCATATATTTT. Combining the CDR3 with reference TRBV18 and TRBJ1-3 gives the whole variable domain NAGVMQNPRHLVRRRGQEARLRCSPMKGHSHVYWYRQLPEEGLKFMVYLQKENIIDESGMPKERFSAEFPKEGPSILRIQQVVRGDSAAYFCASSPRSVSGNTIYFGEGSWLTVV.

The CDR3 region has the DNA TGTGCCAGCAGCTTTAACACCGGGGAGCTGTTTTTT. Protein sequence: CASSFNTGELFF. The V call is TRBV6-5, the J call TRBJ2-2; D gene unclear. The V and J ends lost 6 bases and 2 bases respectively, with 4 bases between them. Per germline, CDR1 MNHEY and CDR2 SVGAGI. CDR3 length equals 12 residues.

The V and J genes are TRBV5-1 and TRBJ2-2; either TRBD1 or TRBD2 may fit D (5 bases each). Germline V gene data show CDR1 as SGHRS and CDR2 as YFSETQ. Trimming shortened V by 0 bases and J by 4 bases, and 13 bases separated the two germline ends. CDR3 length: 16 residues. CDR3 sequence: CASSLAGGVGTGELFF. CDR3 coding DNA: TGCGCCAGCAGCTTGGCTGGGGGTGTCGGCACCGGGGAGCTGTTTTTT.

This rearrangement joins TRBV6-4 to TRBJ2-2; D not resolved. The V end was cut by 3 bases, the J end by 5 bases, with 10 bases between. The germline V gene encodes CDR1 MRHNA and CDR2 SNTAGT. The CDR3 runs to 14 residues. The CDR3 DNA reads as TGTGCCAGCAGTGAAGGGCCACGGACCGGGGAGCTGTTTTTT. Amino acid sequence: CASSEGPRTGELFF.

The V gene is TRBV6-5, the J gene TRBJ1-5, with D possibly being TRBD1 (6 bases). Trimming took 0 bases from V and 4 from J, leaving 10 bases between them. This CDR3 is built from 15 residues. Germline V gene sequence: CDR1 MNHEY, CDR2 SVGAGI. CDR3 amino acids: CASSYSGQWNQPQHF. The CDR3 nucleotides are TGTGCCAGCAGTTACTCCGGACAGTGGAATCAGCCCCAGCATTTT.

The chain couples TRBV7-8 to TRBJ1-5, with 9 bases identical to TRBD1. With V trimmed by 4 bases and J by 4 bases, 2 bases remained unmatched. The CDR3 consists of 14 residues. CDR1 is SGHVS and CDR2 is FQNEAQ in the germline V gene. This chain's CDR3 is CASSSGQGNQPQHF. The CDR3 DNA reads TGTGCCAGCAGCTCGGGACAGGGAAATCAGCCCCAGCATTTT.

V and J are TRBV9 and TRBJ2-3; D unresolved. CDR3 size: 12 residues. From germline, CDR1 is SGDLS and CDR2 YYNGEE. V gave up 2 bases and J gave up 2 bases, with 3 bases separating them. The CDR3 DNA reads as TGTGCCAGCAGCGTGCCCACAGATACGCAGTATTTT. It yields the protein CASSVPTDTQYF.

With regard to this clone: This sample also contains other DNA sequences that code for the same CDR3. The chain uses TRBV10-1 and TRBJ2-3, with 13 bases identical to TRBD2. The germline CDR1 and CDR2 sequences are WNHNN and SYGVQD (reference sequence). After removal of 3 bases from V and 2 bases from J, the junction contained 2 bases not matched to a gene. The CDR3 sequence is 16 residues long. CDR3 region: CASSEGLAGVTDTQYF. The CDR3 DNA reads TGCGCCAGCAGTGAAGGACTAGCGGGAGTCACAGATACGCAGTATTTT.

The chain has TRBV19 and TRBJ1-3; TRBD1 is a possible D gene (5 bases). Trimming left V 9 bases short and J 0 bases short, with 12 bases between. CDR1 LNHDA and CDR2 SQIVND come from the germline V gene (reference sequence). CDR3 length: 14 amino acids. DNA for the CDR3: TGTGCCAGCGGGGGACGGGTCTCTGGAAACACCATATATTTT. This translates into CASGGRVSGNTIYF.

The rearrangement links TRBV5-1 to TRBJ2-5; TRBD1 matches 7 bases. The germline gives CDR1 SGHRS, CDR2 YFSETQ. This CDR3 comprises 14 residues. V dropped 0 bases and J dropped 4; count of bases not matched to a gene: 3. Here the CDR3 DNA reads TGCGCCAGCAGCTTGGGTGCAGGGGGAGAGACCCAGTACTTC. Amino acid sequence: CASSLGAGGETQYF.

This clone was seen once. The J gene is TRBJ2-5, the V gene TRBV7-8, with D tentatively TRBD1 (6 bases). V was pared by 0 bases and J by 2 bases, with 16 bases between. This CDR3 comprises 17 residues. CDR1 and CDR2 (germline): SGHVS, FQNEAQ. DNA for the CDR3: TGTGCCAGCAGCTTAGCGGGGGCAGCTCCCGGTCAAGAGACCCAGTACTTC. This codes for CASSLAGAAPGQETQYF.

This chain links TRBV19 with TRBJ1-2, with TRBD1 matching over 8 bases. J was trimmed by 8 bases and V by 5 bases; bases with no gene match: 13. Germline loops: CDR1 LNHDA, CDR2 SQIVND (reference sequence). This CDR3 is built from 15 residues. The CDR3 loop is CASSVPNRGREGYTF. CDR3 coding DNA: TGTGCCAGTAGTGTACCTAACAGGGGGAGAGAGGGCTACACCTTC.

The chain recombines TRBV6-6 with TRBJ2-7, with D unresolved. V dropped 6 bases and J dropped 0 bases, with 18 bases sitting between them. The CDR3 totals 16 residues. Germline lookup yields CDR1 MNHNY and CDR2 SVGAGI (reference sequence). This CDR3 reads CASRPTWGRSSYEQYF. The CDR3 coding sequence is TGTGCCAGCAGGCCCACCTGGGGTAGGAGCTCCTACGAGCAGTACTTC.

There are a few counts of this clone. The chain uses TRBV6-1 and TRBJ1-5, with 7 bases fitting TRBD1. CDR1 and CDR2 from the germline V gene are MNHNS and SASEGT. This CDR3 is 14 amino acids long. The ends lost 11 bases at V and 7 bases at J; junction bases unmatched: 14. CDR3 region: CAAFETGKIQPQHF. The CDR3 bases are TGTGCCGCCTTCGAGACAGGGAAAATCCAGCCCCAGCATTTT.

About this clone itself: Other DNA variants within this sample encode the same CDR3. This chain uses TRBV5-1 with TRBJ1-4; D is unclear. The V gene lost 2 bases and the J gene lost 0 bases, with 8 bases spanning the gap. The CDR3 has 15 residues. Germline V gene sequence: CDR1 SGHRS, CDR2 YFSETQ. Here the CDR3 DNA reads TGCGCCAGCAGCTTCGGGAGTGCAACTAATGAAAAACTGTTTTTT. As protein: CASSFGSATNEKLFF.

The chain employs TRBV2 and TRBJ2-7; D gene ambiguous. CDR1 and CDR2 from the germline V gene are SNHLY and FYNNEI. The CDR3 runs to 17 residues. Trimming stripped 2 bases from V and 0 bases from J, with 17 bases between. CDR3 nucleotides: TGTGCCAGCAGTGAATTATCGTTTACAGCCCTCTCCTACGAGCAGTACTTC. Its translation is CASSELSFTALSYEQYF.

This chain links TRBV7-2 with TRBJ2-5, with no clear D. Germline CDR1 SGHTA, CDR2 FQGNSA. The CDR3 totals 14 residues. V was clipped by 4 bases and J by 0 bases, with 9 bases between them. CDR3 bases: TGTGCCAGCAGCTATTCTGATTACCAAGAGACCCAGTACTTC. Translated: CASSYSDYQETQYF.

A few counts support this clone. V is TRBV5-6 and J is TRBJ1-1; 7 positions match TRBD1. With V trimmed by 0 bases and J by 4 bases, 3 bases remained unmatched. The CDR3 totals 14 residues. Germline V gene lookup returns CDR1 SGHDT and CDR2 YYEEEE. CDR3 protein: CASSLGTGPTEAFF. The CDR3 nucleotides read TGTGCCAGCAGCTTGGGGACAGGACCCACTGAAGCTTTCTTT.

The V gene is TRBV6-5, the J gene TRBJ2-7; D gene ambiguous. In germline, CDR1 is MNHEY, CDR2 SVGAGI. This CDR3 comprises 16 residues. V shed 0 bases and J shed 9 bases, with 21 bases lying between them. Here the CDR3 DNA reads TGTGCCAGCAGTTACTCAGAAACCACGAACCCATCTGGGCAGTACTTC. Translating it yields CASSYSETTNPSGQYF.

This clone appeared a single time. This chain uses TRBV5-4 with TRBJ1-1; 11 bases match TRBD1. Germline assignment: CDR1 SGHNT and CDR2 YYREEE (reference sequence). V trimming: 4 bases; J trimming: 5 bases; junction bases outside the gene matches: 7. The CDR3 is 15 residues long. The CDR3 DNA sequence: TGTGCCAGCAGCCGAAAGGGGACAGGGGGTACTGAAGCTTTCTTT. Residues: CASSRKGTGGTEAFF.

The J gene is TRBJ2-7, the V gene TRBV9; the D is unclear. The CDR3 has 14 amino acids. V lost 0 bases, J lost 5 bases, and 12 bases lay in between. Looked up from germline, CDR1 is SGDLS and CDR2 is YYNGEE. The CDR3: CASSVAFKGHEQYF. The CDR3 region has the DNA TGTGCCAGCAGCGTAGCTTTTAAGGGCCACGAGCAGTACTTC.